This paragraph covers one T cell receptor (beta chain) sequence. Its cognate antigen has yet to be identified. It has no much larger one-base neighbor in the sample; base qualities were not kept. These data belong to a study of blood T cell repertoires in COVID-19 (dated by TCRdb to the early 2020s). Regarding the complete study: Collaborator samples came from the United States, Italy and Spain and covered acute and convalescent phases of COVID-19. The dataset comprised deeply sampled blood TCRbeta repertoires from subjects exposed to, actively infected with, or recovered from COVID-19. The sample metadata nearly always contained a de-identified subject ID, COVID-19 status, age in years and sex. The prospective study material was composed of cDNA or gDNA derived from T cells, B-cell-depleted T cells, or PBMCs. The samples were drawn from the first 160 participants of the ongoing ImmuneRACE study and from 1,254 subjects provided by 6 global collaborators. A freely available public database, intended as a resource for researchers studying the immune response to SARS-CoV-2, is where the repertoires were released. HLA class I and class II types, where available, came from metadata supplied by the sample provider rather than from assay-based typing.

Each collaborating institution followed its own protocols to collect whole blood in K2EDTA tubes. For TCRbeta analysis, collaborator samples were shipped as frozen whole blood, as isolated PBMCs, or as DNA extracted from either sample type. General conclusions and limits of the study: The amount of clinical and demographic metadata varied by source and participant and was provided uncurated.

From the cysteine through the phenylalanine, the CDR3 covers 15 amino acids. The only DNA kept is the CDR3, 45 bases in frame from the first base. The germline V gene specifies SGHTA as CDR1 and FQGNSA as CDR2. Between the V and J ends, shortened by 1 base and 6 bases respectively, the junction contains 12 bases. TCRbeta CDR3 regions were amplified from genomic DNA using the immunoSEQ Assay, a bias-controlled multiplex PCR. As for the authors' bioinformatics: The number of nucleated cells in each sample was estimated by amplification of reference gene primers within the assay. To quantify the absolute abundance of each unique TCRbeta CDR3 rearrangement, sequence reads were collapsed and filtered. For each sample, productive Simpson clonality was calculated as the square root of Simpson's diversity index across productive rearrangements. TCRdb obtained this table from immuneACCESS and retained in-frame rearrangements with V and J assigned. These tables miss some clones; where compared with another copy, unresolved V genes account for less than half of the shortfall, and the remainder is unexplained. V and J calls and clone size are given by that table; D and trimming were obtained from the DNA. The sample profile shows approximately 400,000 clones; 70% to 85% of them were found once. Of the sample, about 1% is held by the ten largest clones.

The receptor was isolated from a human donor with acute or convalescent COVID-19. The donor label of this sample is uncertain. Here the chain combines TRBV7-2 and TRBJ2-2; the best D guess is TRBD1, with 6 bases matching. The sequencing input was peripheral blood. The CDR3 sequence is CASSLGYPGAGELFF. The DNA is as follows: TGTGCCAGCAGCTTAGGGTACCCAGGGGCCGGGGAGCTGTTTTTT.